The rows below give T cell receptor beta chains drawn from one sample of a study of cytomegalovirus exposure and HLA in healthy donors. Assay used: immunoSEQ multiplex PCR; TCRdb lists only in-frame clones, some missing. The sample has tens of thousands of clones; about 60% are singletons. Sequencing was done on a sample of PBMCs. The origin of the receptors is a woman in her 30s in good health and CMV-seronegative. The CDR3 runs from the conserved cysteine through the conserved F or W. D genes are given only for firm matches. Only part of the rows carry a size: once, few, many, or a class if the clone is expanded.

V gene	D gene	J gene	CDR3 length	clone size	CDR3 DNA	CDR3 protein
TRBV18	NA	TRBJ1-5	13	few	TGTGCCAGCTCACCAACCCAAGAGCAGCCCCAGCATTTT	CASSPTQEQPQHF
TRBV5-6	TRBD1	TRBJ1-1	14	NA	TGTGCCAGCAGCTTCCGGACAGGGTTAACTGAAGCTTTCTTT	CASSFRTGLTEAFF
TRBV6-1	NA	TRBJ2-1	14	NA	TGTGCCAGCAGTGGAGGGGCCAGACAGGCAGAGCAGTTCTTC	CASSGGARQAEQFF
TRBV2	NA	TRBJ2-2	12	NA	TGTGCCAGCAGTGCTAGCCCCGGGGAGCTGTTTTTT	CASSASPGELFF
TRBV30	TRBD1	TRBJ2-7	13	NA	TGTGCCTGGATGGGGACAGGGAAATACGAGCAGTACTTC	CAWMGTGKYEQYF
TRBV7-2	NA	TRBJ2-7	16	few	TGTGCCAGCAGCTTGCAAACGGGACTCTTTGCCTACGAGCAGTACTTC	CASSLQTGLFAYEQYF
TRBV11-2	NA	TRBJ1-1	17	NA	TGTGCCAGCAGCCCCAGGGGTCACAAACTCATGAACACTGAAGCTTTCTTT	CASSPRGHKLMNTEAFF
TRBV27	NA	TRBJ2-1	13	NA	TGTGCCAGCAGTCCCTTCCTTTCCAATGAGCAGTTCTTC	CASSPFLSNEQFF
TRBV2	TRBD2	TRBJ2-3	16	NA	TGTGCCAGCACCGCTAGCGGCTACTCGGGCACAGATACGCAGTATTTT	CASTASGYSGTDTQYF
TRBV7-3	TRBD1	TRBJ2-5	13	NA	TGTGCCAGCAGCTCACAGGGGTACGGGACCCAGTACTTC	CASSSQGYGTQYF
TRBV7-6	TRBD1	TRBJ2-7	15	NA	TGTGCCAGCAGCTCCCCGGGGACAGGACTGTTGGAGCAGTACTTC	CASSSPGTGLLEQYF
TRBV28	TRBD2	TRBJ2-7	15	NA	TGTGCCAGCAGTCTAGCGGGACCGAGCTCCTACGAACAGTACTTC	CASSLAGPSSYEQYF
TRBV10-1	TRBD2	TRBJ2-5	16	NA	TGCGCCAGCAGTGAACCGGGGACTAGCGGGGAAGAGACCCAGTACTTC	CASSEPGTSGEETQYF
TRBV6-6	TRBD1	TRBJ1-4	16	NA	TGTGCCAGCAGACGCCCGGGACAGGGGAGGAATGAAAAACTGTTTTTT	CASRRPGQGRNEKLFF
TRBV27	TRBD1	TRBJ1-1	16	once	TGTGCCAGCAGTTTAAAATACAGGGGGCCGAGCACTGAAGCTTTCTTT	CASSLKYRGPSTEAFF
TRBV5-1	NA	TRBJ2-1	13	NA	TGCGCCAGCAGCTTGGATCCCGCCGGGGAGCAGTTCTTC	CASSLDPAGEQFF
TRBV4-2	TRBD1	TRBJ1-2	14	NA	TGTGCCATCGCCTCGACGGACAGGGGGAATGGCTACACCTTC	CAIASTDRGNGYTF
TRBV6-1	TRBD1	TRBJ1-3	14	NA	TGTGCCAGCAGTGGGACAGGGTCGGGAAACACCATATATTTT	CASSGTGSGNTIYF
TRBV11-3	NA	TRBJ2-1	13	NA	TGTGCCAGCAGCCCCTCAGGGAACAATGAGCAGTTCTTC	CASSPSGNNEQFF
TRBV6-6	NA	TRBJ2-5	11	NA	TGTGCCAGCACGGGGGAGGAGACCCAGTACTTC	CASTGEETQYF
TRBV5-1	NA	TRBJ2-7	15	NA	TGCGCCAGCAGCTTGGGCATCGCAGGAACCTACGAGCAGTACTTC	CASSLGIAGTYEQYF
TRBV5-1	NA	TRBJ2-2	13	NA	TGCGCCAGCAGCTTCCTAGGAACCGGGGAGCTGTTTTTT	CASSFLGTGELFF
TRBV5-1	NA	TRBJ2-2	13	few	TGCGCCAGCAGCTCCAGGGGATCCGGGGAGCTGTTTTTT	CASSSRGSGELFF
TRBV5-4	NA	TRBJ1-4	17	NA	TGTGCCAGCAGCTTCTCCGGACAGCCAACAACTAATGAAAAACTGTTTTTT	CASSFSGQPTTNEKLFF
TRBV12-5	TRBD2	TRBJ2-1	20	few	TGTGCTAGTGGTTCCCCCCGGGGACTAGCGGGGGGATTCTCCTACAATGAGCAGTTCTTC	CASGSPRGLAGGFSYNEQFF
TRBV11-2	TRBD2	TRBJ2-1	16	few	TGTGCCAGCAGCTCCCTAGCGGGAGGGCCGGGGAATGAGCAGTTCTTC	CASSSLAGGPGNEQFF
TRBV5-4	TRBD2	TRBJ2-3	16	few	TGTGCCAGCAGCTTGGTTGTGACTAGCACCACAGATACGCAGTATTTT	CASSLVVTSTTDTQYF
TRBV28	NA	TRBJ1-2	12	NA	TGTGCCAGCAGGCAGGGGATTTATGGCTACACCTTC	CASRQGIYGYTF
TRBV30	TRBD2	TRBJ2-5	16	NA	TGTGCCTGGAGTGTTGGGCTAGCGGGGGTCCAAGAGACCCAGTACTTC	CAWSVGLAGVQETQYF
TRBV27	TRBD1	TRBJ2-7	13	NA	TGTGCCAGCAGTTACAGGGGAGAATACGAGCAGTACTTC	CASSYRGEYEQYF
TRBV13	TRBD1	TRBJ2-7	14	NA	TGTGCCAGCAGCTTCTGGGACAGGGAGAGCGAGCAGTACTTC	CASSFWDRESEQYF
TRBV4-2	TRBD2	TRBJ2-7	18	NA	TGTGCCAGCAGTCGCTCCGGGACTAGCGGGAAGAGCTCCTACGAGCAGTACTTC	CASSRSGTSGKSSYEQYF
TRBV19	TRBD1	TRBJ1-2	13	NA	TGTGCCAGTAGTCGAGAGGGACAGGGGGCTGGCACCTTC	CASSREGQGAGTF
TRBV6-6	TRBD2	TRBJ2-2	15	few	TGTGCCAGCAGTTCGAAGGGACTAGCGGGAGGGGAGCTGTTTTTT	CASSSKGLAGGELFF
TRBV18	TRBD2	TRBJ2-1	15	NA	TGTGCCAGCTCACCCTTAGCGGGAGGGGGTGATGAGCAGTTCTTC	CASSPLAGGGDEQFF
TRBV29-1	TRBD2	TRBJ2-3	15	NA	TGCAGCGTTGATTACCAGCGGGGATACACAGATACGCAGTATTTT	CSVDYQRGYTDTQYF
TRBV14	NA	TRBJ2-2	14	NA	TGTGCCAGCGGTGAGGGAGGTTTTGCCGCGGAGCTGTTTTTT	CASGEGGFAAELFF
TRBV27	TRBD2	TRBJ2-3	17	NA	TGTGCCAGCAGTCTCGGGACTAGCGGGAGACGTCCAGATACGCAGTATTTT	CASSLGTSGRRPDTQYF
TRBV10-1	NA	TRBJ2-2	16	NA	TGCGCCAGCAGTGAGTCGAGATCACCGAACACCGGGGAGCTGTTTTTT	CASSESRSPNTGELFF
TRBV10-3	NA	TRBJ2-7	13	few	TGTGCCATCAGCGTGACCACTACCTACGAGCAGTACTTC	CAISVTTTYEQYF
TRBV5-1	TRBD2	TRBJ2-5	16	NA	TGCGCCAGCAGCTTGGCCACCAGCGGGGGGCCCGAGACCCAGTACTTC	CASSLATSGGPETQYF